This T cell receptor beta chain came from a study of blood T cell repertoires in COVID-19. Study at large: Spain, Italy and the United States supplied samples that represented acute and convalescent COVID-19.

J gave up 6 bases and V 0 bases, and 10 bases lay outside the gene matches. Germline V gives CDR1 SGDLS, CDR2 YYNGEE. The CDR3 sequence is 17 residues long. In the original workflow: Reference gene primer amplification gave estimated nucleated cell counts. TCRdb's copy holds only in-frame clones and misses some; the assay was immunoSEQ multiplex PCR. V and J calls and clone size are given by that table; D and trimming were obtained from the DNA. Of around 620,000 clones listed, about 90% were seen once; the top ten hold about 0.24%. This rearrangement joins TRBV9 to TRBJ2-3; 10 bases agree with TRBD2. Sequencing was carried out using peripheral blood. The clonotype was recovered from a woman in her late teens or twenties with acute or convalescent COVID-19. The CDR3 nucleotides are TGTGCCAGCAGCGTAGTGTTCAGCGGGGGGGCGATGGATACGCAGTATTTT. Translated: CASSVVFSGGAMDTQYF.